Each of the 5 T cell receptor beta chains below was sequenced from the same sample in a study of CD8 T cells in ankylosing spondylitis. Their antigens are not known. MiXCR, applied by TCRdb to the 5' RACE reads, yields one record per CDR3 protein. The table lists 350,000 to 450,000 distinct CDR3 sequences, about 24% of them singletons. Study results and caveats: A TCR beta motif of several highly homologous variants appeared characteristic of ankylosing spondylitis blood.

Sequencing was carried out using blood, either unsorted or a sorted T cell fraction (not recorded which). These receptors were collected from a male donor with ankylosing spondylitis.

This chain links TRBV7-8 with TRBJ1-1; D gene unclear. Germline CDR1 is SGHVS and CDR2 is FQNEAQ. The CDR3 contains 16 residues. V was shortened by 1 base and J by 1 base, with 13 bases between the two germline ends. This CDR3 is CASSLVSAGWNTEAFF. CDR3 DNA: TGTGCCAGCAGCTTAGTATCAGCAGGTTGGAACACTGAAGCTTTCTTT.

This clonotype was detected only a few times. This chain links TRBV7-2 with TRBJ1-2; tentatively, D is TRBD1 (5 bases). V gave up 2 bases and J gave up 4 bases, with 14 bases separating them. CDR3 length: 15 amino acids. Per germline, CDR1 SGHTA and CDR2 FQGNSA. CDR3 amino acids: CASSLIDRGLYGYTF. The CDR3 DNA sequence: TGTGCCAGCAGCTTAATTGACAGAGGCCTCTATGGCTACACCTTC.

The rearrangement joins TRBV24-1 to TRBJ2-1; D unresolved. Trimming took 6 bases from V and 5 from J, leaving 7 bases between them. Germline V lookup: CDR1 KGHDR, CDR2 SFDVKD. This CDR3 is built from 12 residues. CDR3 sequence (DNA): TGTGCCACCAGTCGACAAGACAATGAGCAGTTCTTC. It codes for CATSRQDNEQFF.

This clonotype has only a few counts. The rearrangement joins TRBV29-1 to TRBJ2-5; 12 positions agree with TRBD2. This CDR3 comprises 15 residues. The V gene end was trimmed by 6 bases and the J gene end by 3 bases; junction bases not matched to a gene: 8. Germline CDR1 SQVTM, CDR2 ANQGSEA. The CDR3 spells CSVTGTSGSKETQYF. The CDR3 nucleotides are TGCAGCGTCACAGGGACTAGCGGGTCGAAAGAGACCCAGTACTTC.

This chain joins TRBV7-2 and TRBJ1-6; 7 nucleotides align to TRBD1. This CDR3 comprises 14 residues. Germline V gene lookup returns CDR1 SGHTA and CDR2 FQGNSA. The V segment lost 2 bases and the J segment 9 bases; nucleotides outside the gene matches: 4. The CDR3 region is CASSLTGESSPLHF. CDR3 nucleotides: TGTGCCAGCAGCTTAACAGGGGAAAGTTCACCCCTCCACTTT.